Below, 26 T cell receptor beta chains from the same sample are listed, as sequenced in a study of blood T cell repertoires in COVID-19. Assay: immunoSEQ multiplex PCR; the TCRdb copy retains only in-frame clones and omits some. Here the sample spans around 220,000 clones, more than 85% being singletons. Input material: peripheral blood. These TCRs come from a woman between 50 and 59 years old with COVID-19, enrolled during active disease.

The genes are TRBV19 and TRBJ1-2; TRBD1 matches 8 bases. The CDR3 extends over 15 amino acids. Germline lookup yields CDR1 LNHDA and CDR2 SQIVND (reference sequence). Trimming at V came to 4 bases and at J to 5 bases, leaving 9 bases not matched to a gene. CDR3 DNA: TGTGCCAGTAGTAACCCGGGACAGGCCAGTTATGGCTACACCTTC. Protein sequence: CASSNPGQASYGYTF. The full variable domain, with the rest looked up from reference TRBV19 and TRBJ1-2, is DGGITQSPKYLFRKEGQNVTLSCEQNLNHDAMYWYRQDPGQGLRLIYYSQIVNDFQKGDIAEGYSVSREKKESFPLTVTSAQKNPTAFYLCASSNPGQASYGYTFGSGTRLTVV.

The chain is built from TRBV6-5 and TRBJ2-2, with 9 bases fitting TRBD1. V gave up 6 bases and J gave up 3 bases; unmatched junction bases: 2. This CDR3 contains 14 residues. Germline CDR1 is MNHEY and CDR2 is SVGAGI. CDR3 amino acids: CASSRDRDTGELFF. In DNA, the CDR3 is TGTGCCAGCAGCCGGGACAGGGACACCGGGGAGCTGTTTTTT.

The chain employs TRBV5-1 and TRBJ2-2; D not certain. V was trimmed by 0 bases and J by 6 bases, leaving 6 bases between them. CDR3 length equals 13 residues. Per germline, CDR1 SGHRS and CDR2 YFSETQ. The CDR3 sequence: CASSLEQPGELFF. Written as DNA, the CDR3 is TGCGCCAGCAGCTTGGAACAGCCCGGGGAGCTGTTTTTT.

The J gene is TRBJ1-2, the V gene TRBV5-6; tentative D call: TRBD1 (5 bases). V gave up 7 bases and J gave up 3 bases, with 10 bases separating them. The CDR3 extends over 12 amino acids. CDR1 is SGHDT, CDR2 YYEEEE, per germline. The CDR3 loop is CASDQGDYGYTF. The CDR3 nucleotides are TGTGCCAGCGATCAGGGTGACTATGGCTACACCTTC.

The chain links TRBV7-8 to TRBJ1-1; D not certain. The CDR3 spans 14 residues. With 4 bases removed from V and 4 bases from J, the gap between germline ends came to 13 bases. Germline assignment: CDR1 SGHVS and CDR2 FQNEAQ. CDR3 sequence: CASSYQDSSTEAFF. The CDR3 bases are TGTGCCAGCAGCTACCAGGACTCGAGCACTGAAGCTTTCTTT. The full variable domain, with the rest looked up from reference TRBV7-8 and TRBJ1-1, is GAGVSQSPRYKVAKRGQDVALRCDPISGHVSLFWYQQALGQGPEFLTYFQNEAQLDKSGLPSDRFFAERPEGSVSTLKIQRTQQEDSAVYLCASSYQDSSTEAFFGQGTRLTVV.

V gene TRBV7-9 combines with J gene TRBJ2-1, with D maybe TRBD1 (5 bases). Germline V gene lookup returns CDR1 SEHNR and CDR2 FQNEAQ (reference sequence). The V and J ends lost 4 bases and 4 bases respectively, with 17 bases between them. The CDR3 is 16 amino acids. The CDR3 reads CASSSPLGALYNEQFF. CDR3 nucleotides: TGTGCCAGCAGCTCCCCTCTTGGGGCCCTTTACAATGAGCAGTTCTTC. The full variable domain, completed using reference TRBV7-9 and TRBJ2-1, is DTGVSQNPRHKITKRGQNVTFRCDPISEHNRLYWYRQTLGQGPEFLTYFQNEAQLEKSRLLSDRFSAERPKGSFSTLEIQRTEQGDSAMYLCASSSPLGALYNEQFFGPGTRLTVL.

The chain links TRBV29-1 to TRBJ1-1, with a weak D call TRBD1 (5 bases). Trimming took 4 bases from V and 1 from J, leaving 7 bases between them. CDR1 is SQVTM and CDR2 is ANQGSEA in the germline V gene. The CDR3 runs 12 residues. For the CDR3, the DNA is TGCAGCGTTGGTACAGGGAACACTGAAGCTTTCTTT. This gives the protein CSVGTGNTEAFF.

The chain carries TRBV6-5 and TRBJ2-4; the D gene is possibly TRBD1 (6 bases). V lost 6 bases and J lost 2, with 11 bases in between. The CDR3 is made up of 14 amino acids. Germline V gene data show CDR1 as MNHEY and CDR2 as SVGAGI. The CDR3 coding sequence is TGTGCCAGCAGCAAAACAGGGCCCAAAAACATTCAGTACTTC. It encodes CASSKTGPKNIQYF.

This clone has just a few counts. The chain carries TRBV12-2 and TRBJ2-7; the listed D gene, TRBD2, was not tested against the DNA. TRBV12-2 is deemed a pseudogene. This CDR3 has 14 residues. CDR3 bases: TGTGCAAGTCGCCCGTCGGGGGATCCCTACGAGCAGTACGTC. Translated: CASRPSGDPYEQYV.

With regard to this clone: Other DNA sequences from this sample encode an identical CDR3 as well. The chain has TRBV18 and TRBJ1-5; weak D call: TRBD1 (5 bases). The CDR3 runs 14 residues. Germline V CDR1 and CDR2: KGHSH, LQKENI. V lost 5 bases and J 4 bases, leaving 12 bases between the germline ends. As DNA, the CDR3 is TGTGCCAGCTCAGGCGGGGGGGGGAATCAGCCCCAGCATTTT. This gives the protein CASSGGGGNQPQHF.

The chain uses TRBV7-7 and TRBJ2-3, with D perhaps TRBD2 (5 bases). The CDR3 covers 14 residues. Germline assignment: CDR1 SSHAT and CDR2 FNYEAQ (reference sequence). The V end was cut by 4 bases, the J end by 5 bases, with 13 bases between. CDR3 nucleotide sequence: TGTGCCAGCAGCTCCCTGGGTGGAGGAGATACGCAGTATTTT. The encoded protein is CASSSLGGGDTQYF.

This sequence joins TRBV4-1 and TRBJ2-1; D unresolved. V lost 2 bases, J lost 3 bases, and 17 bases lay in between. The CDR3 is made up of 17 amino acids. From germline, CDR1 is MGHRA and CDR2 YSYEKL. The CDR3 loop reads CASSQPMTQLDYNEQFF. For the CDR3, the DNA is TGCGCCAGCAGCCAACCGATGACACAGCTCGACTACAATGAGCAGTTCTTC.

The rearrangement joins TRBV5-1 to TRBJ2-2; D is perhaps TRBD1 (5 bases). The germline V and J ends were trimmed by 5 bases and 3 bases, with 8 bases remaining between them. Germline V gene sequence: CDR1 SGHRS, CDR2 YFSETQ. The CDR3 is 13 amino acids. CDR3 DNA sequence: TGCGCCAGCAGAACAGGTGACACCGGGGAGCTGTTTTTT. Its protein is CASRTGDTGELFF.

The chain recombines TRBV20-1 with TRBJ2-3, with D unresolved. V lost 3 bases, J lost 5 bases, and 6 bases lay in between. CDR1 and CDR2 from the germline V gene are DFQATT and SNEGSKA (reference sequence). The CDR3 has 11 residues. CDR3 region: CSASERDTQYF. CDR3 DNA: TGCAGTGCTAGCGAGAGAGATACGCAGTATTTT.

The CDR3 is CASSLAGQGSYGYTF. Here the CDR3 DNA reads TGCGCCAGCAGCTTGGCGGGTCAGGGAAGCTATGGCTACACCTTC. This sequence joins TRBV5-1 and TRBJ1-2, with a possible D match to TRBD1 (5 bases). The CDR3 is 15 amino acids. V lost 0 bases to trimming and J lost 4 bases, with 13 bases between them. Germline V CDR1 and CDR2: SGHRS, YFSETQ.

The V and J genes are TRBV18 and TRBJ1-1, with D perhaps matching TRBD1 (6 bases). V was trimmed by 6 bases and J by 0 bases, leaving 14 bases between them. The germline gives CDR1 KGHSH, CDR2 LQKENI. The CDR3 extends over 15 amino acids. The CDR3 bases are TGTGCCAGCTCGCGCGAACAGGGACTGAACACTGAAGCTTTCTTT. The encoded protein is CASSREQGLNTEAFF.

About this clone: The same CDR3 also results from other DNA sequences found in this sample. The V and J genes are TRBV2 and TRBJ1-2; the match to TRBD1 covers 8 bases. The CDR3 is 13 residues long. Germline loops: CDR1 SNHLY, CDR2 FYNNEI. Losses at the gene ends were 0 bases for V and 7 bases for J; bases not matched to a gene: 1. CDR3 DNA sequence: TGTGCCAGCAGTGAAGCCGGACAGGGTGGCTACACCTTC. Its translation is CASSEAGQGGYTF.

The chain recombines TRBV5-6 with TRBJ2-6, with no clear D. The CDR3 has 15 amino acids. V gave up 2 bases and J gave up 0 bases, with 6 bases separating them. The germline V gene has CDR1 SGHDT and CDR2 YYEEEE. Here the CDR3 reads CASSFYSSGANVLTF. In DNA form, the CDR3 reads TGTGCCAGCAGCTTTTACAGCTCTGGGGCCAACGTCCTGACTTTC.

This clone has only a few counts. The chain carries TRBV6-2 or TRBV6-3 and TRBJ1-1; 9 nucleotides line up with TRBD1. This CDR3 is built from 17 residues. The germline gives CDR1 MNHEY, CDR2 SVGEGT. The V segment lost 5 bases and the J segment 0 bases; nucleotides outside the gene matches: 10. The CDR3 protein is CASSPLQGAWMNTEAFF. The CDR3 region has the DNA TGTGCCAGCAGTCCATTACAGGGGGCGTGGATGAACACTGAAGCTTTCTTT.

In its sample, this clone was seen once. This chain links TRBV24-1 with TRBJ2-7; 10 bases align to TRBD1. The CDR3 extends over 16 amino acids. V shed 0 bases, J shed 4 bases, and the junction held 5 bases outside the gene matches. Germline CDR1 KGHDR, CDR2 SFDVKD. The CDR3 protein is CATSDLGDRGLYEQYV. CDR3 DNA: TGTGCCACCAGTGATTTGGGGGACAGGGGATTATACGAGCAGTACGTC.

The chain recombines TRBV30 with TRBJ2-5, with 8 nucleotides matching TRBD2. Germline V gene sequence: CDR1 GTSNPN, CDR2 SVGIG (reference sequence). This CDR3 has 12 residues. Trimming cost V 4 bases and J 5 bases; bases outside gene matches: 3. The CDR3 reads CAWKEREETQYF. The DNA of the CDR3 is TGTGCCTGGAAGGAGCGGGAGGAGACCCAGTACTTC.

This sequence joins TRBV19 and TRBJ2-5; D might be TRBD2 (6 bases). V lost 3 bases to trimming and J lost 8 bases, with 13 bases between them. Germline loops: CDR1 LNHDA, CDR2 SQIVND (reference sequence). The CDR3 runs to 13 residues. CDR3 amino acids: CASSIGGEGTQYF. As DNA, the CDR3 is TGTGCCAGTAGTATTGGAGGGGAAGGCACCCAGTACTTC.

The CDR3 sequence is CASSPQGLAGPRGHNEQFF. In nucleotides, the CDR3 is TGTGCCAGCAGTCCCCAAGGACTAGCGGGGCCCCGAGGCCACAATGAGCAGTTCTTC. The chain combines TRBV28 with TRBJ2-1; TRBD2 matches at 12 bases. Trimming cost V 5 bases and J 5 bases; bases outside gene matches: 16. The CDR3 spans 19 residues. Germline CDR1 reads MDHEN; CDR2 reads SYDVKM.

The chain employs TRBV9 and TRBJ2-1, with 7 positions matching TRBD1. Germline CDR1 SGDLS, CDR2 YYNGEE. The V and J ends lost 0 bases and 5 bases, in that order; junction bases with no gene match: 8. CDR3 size: 16 residues. This chain's CDR3 is CASSVGAGGLNNEQFF. The CDR3 DNA follows: TGTGCCAGCAGCGTAGGGGCAGGGGGTCTTAACAATGAGCAGTTCTTC.

The rearrangement links TRBV13 to TRBJ2-3; 8 bases are a match to TRBD2. The V gene end was trimmed by 6 bases and the J gene end by 6 bases; junction bases not matched to a gene: 8. CDR1 PRHDT and CDR2 FYEKMQ come from the germline V gene (reference sequence). The CDR3 spans 14 residues. In DNA form, the CDR3 reads TGTGCCAGCAGTTCTGAGGGACTAGGGGATACGCAGTATTTT. Residues: CASSSEGLGDTQYF.

This sequence joins TRBV6-1 and TRBJ1-1; D is unresolved. Trimming removed 3 bases at V and 5 bases at J, with 13 bases between. This CDR3 spans 14 amino acids. Germline assignment: CDR1 MNHNS and CDR2 SASEGT. The CDR3 DNA is TGTGCCAGCAGTGACGTAGGGCCGGGGACTGAAGCTTTCTTT. Protein product: CASSDVGPGTEAFF.